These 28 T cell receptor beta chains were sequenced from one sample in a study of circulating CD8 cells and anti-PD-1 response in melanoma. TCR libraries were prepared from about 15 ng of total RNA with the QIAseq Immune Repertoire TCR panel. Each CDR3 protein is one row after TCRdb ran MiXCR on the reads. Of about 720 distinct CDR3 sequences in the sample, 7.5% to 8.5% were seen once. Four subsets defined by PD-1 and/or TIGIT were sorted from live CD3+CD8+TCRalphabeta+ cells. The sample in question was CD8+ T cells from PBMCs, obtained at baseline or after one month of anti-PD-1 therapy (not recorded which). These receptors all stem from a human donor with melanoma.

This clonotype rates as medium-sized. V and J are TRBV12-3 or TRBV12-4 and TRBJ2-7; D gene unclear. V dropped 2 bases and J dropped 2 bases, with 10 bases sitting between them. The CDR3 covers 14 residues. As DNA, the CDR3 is TGTGCCAGCAGTTTATCCGCCATAACCTACGAGCAGTACTTC. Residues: CASSLSAITYEQYF.

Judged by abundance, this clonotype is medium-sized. The DNA of the CDR3 is TGTGCCAGCAGTTTCGACAGGGCGGAACAGTACTTC. Encoded protein: CASSFDRAEQYF. The chain employs TRBV28 and TRBJ2-7; 7 nucleotides agree with TRBD1. The CDR3 has 12 amino acids. Trimming cost V 3 bases and J 10 bases; bases outside gene matches: 6. Germline V gene lookup returns CDR1 MDHEN and CDR2 SYDVKM.

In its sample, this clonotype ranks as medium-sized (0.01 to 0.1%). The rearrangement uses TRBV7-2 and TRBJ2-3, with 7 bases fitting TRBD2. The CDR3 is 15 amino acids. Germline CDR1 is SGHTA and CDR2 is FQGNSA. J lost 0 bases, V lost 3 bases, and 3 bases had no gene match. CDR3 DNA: TGTGCCAGCAGCTTGTGGGAGGGGAGCACAGATACGCAGTATTTT. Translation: CASSLWEGSTDTQYF.

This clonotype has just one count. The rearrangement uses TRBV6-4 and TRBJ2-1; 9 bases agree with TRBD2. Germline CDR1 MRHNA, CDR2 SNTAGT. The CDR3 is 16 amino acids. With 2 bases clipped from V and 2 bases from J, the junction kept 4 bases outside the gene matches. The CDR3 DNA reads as TGTGCCAGCAGTGACGACGGGACTAGCCCCTACAATGAGCAGTTCTTC. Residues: CASSDDGTSPYNEQFF.

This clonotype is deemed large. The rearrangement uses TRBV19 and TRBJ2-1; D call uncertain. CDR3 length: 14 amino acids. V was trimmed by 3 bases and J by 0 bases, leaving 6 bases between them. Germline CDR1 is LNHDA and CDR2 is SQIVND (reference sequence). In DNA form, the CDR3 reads TGTGCCAGTAGTATTTTGAGCTCCTACAATGAGCAGTTCTTC. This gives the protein CASSILSSYNEQFF.

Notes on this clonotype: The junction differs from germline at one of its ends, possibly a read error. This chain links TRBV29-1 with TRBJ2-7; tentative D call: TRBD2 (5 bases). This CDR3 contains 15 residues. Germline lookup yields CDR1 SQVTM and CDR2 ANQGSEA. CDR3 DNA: TGCGGCGTTGGCCCTGAGGGAATCCTCCTACGCGAGCAGTACTTC. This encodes CGVGPEGILLREQYF.

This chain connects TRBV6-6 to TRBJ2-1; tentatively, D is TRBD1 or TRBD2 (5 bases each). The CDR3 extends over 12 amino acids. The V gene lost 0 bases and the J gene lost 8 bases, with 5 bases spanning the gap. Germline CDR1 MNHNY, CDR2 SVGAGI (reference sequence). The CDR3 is CASSYSGDEQFF. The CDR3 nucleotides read TGTGCCAGCAGTTACTCGGGGGATGAGCAGTTCTTC.

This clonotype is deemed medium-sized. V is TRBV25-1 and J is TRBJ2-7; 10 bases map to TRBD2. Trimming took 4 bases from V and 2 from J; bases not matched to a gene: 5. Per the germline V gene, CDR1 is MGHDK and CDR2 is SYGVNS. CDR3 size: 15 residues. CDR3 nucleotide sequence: TGTGCCAGCAGTGCCACTAGCGGGGAAACCTACGAGCAGTACTTC. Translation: CASSATSGETYEQYF.

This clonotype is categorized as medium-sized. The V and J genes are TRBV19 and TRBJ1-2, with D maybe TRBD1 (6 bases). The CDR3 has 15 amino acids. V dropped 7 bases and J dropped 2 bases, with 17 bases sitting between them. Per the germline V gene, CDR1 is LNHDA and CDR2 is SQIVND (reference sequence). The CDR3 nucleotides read TGTGCCAGTACTCAAGCGGACAGACCCAACTATGGCTACACCTTC. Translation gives CASTQADRPNYGYTF. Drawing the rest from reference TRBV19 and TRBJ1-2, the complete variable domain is DGGITQSPKYLFRKEGQNVTLSCEQNLNHDAMYWYRQDPGQGLRLIYYSQIVNDFQKGDIAEGYSVSREKKESFPLTVTSAQKNPTAFYLCASTQADRPNYGYTFGSGTRLTVV.

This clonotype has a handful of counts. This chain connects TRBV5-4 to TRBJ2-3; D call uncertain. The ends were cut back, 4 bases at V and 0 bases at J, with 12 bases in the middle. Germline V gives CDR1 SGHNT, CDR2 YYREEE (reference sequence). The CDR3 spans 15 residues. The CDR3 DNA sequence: TGTGCCAGCAGCCCCAGTTTGGGGAGCACAGATACGCAGTATTTT. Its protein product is CASSPSLGSTDTQYF.

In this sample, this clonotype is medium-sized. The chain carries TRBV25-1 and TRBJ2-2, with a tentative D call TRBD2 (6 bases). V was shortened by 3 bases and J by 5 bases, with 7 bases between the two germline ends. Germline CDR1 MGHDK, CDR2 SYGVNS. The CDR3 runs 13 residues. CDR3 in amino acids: CASSDAGTGELFF. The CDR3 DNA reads TGTGCCAGCAGTGACGCGGGGACCGGGGAGCTGTTTTTT.

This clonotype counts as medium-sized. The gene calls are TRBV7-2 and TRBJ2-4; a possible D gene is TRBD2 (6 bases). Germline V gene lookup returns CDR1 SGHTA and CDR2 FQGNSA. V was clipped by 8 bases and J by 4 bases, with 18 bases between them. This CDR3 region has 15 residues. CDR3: CASRGSAGGKNIQYF. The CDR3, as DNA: TGTGCCAGCCGGGGGTCGGCCGGAGGAAAAAACATTCAGTACTTC.

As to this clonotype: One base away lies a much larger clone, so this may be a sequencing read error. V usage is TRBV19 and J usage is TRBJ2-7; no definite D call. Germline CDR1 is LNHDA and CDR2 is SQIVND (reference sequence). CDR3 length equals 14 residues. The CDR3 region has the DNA TGTGCCAGTGGTATCGGTCCCTCCTCGGTCGAGCAGTACTTC. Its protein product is CASGIGPSSVEQYF.

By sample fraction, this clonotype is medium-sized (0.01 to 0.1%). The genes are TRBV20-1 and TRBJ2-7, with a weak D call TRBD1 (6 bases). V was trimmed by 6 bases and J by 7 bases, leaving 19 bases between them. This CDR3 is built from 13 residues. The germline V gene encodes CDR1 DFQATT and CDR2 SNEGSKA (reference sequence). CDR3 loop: CSARPQGTLEQYF. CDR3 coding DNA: TGCAGTGCCCGACCGCAGGGGACCCTTGAGCAGTACTTC.

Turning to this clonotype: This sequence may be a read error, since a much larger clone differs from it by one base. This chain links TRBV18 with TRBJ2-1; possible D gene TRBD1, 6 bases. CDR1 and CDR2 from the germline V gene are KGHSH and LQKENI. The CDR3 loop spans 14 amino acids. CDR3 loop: CASPPTGYHNEQFF. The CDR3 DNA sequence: TGTGCCAGCCCACCTACAGGGTACCACAATGAGCAGTTCTTC.

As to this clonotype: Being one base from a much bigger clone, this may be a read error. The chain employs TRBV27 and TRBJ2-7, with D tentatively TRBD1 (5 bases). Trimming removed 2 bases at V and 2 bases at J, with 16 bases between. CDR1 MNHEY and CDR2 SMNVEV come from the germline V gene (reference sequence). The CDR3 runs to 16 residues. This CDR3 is CASSLHTGRVAYEQYF. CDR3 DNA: TGTGCCAGCAGTTTACATACGGGCAGGGTTGCCTACGAGCAGTACTTC.

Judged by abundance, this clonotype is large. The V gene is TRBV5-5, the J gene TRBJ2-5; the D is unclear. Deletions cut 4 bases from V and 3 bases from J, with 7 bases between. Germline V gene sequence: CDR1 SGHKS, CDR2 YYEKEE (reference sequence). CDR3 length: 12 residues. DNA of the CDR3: TGTGCCAGCAGCACCGAGGAAGAGACCCAGTACTTC. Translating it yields CASSTEEETQYF.

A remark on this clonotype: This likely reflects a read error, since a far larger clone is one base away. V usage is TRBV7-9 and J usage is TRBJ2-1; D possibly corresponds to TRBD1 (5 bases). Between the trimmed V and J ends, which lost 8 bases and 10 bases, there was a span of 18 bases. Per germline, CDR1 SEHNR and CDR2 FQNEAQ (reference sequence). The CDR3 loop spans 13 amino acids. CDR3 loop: CASLGLGPYEQFF. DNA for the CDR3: TGTGCCAGCTTGGGTTTGGGGCCCTACGAGCAGTTCTTC.

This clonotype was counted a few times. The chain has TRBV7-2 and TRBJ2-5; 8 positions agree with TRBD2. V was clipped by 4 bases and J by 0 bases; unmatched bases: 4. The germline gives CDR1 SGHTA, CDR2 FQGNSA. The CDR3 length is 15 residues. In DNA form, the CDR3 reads TGTGCCAGCAGCTACAGCGGGAGTTACCAAGAGACCCAGTACTTC. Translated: CASSYSGSYQETQYF.

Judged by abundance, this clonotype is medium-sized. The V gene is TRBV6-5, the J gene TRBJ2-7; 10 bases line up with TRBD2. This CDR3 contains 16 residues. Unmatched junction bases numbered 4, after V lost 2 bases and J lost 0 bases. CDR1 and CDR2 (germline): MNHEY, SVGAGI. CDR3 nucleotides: TGTGCCAGCAGTTACAGTCCTAGCGGGAGCTCCTACGAGCAGTACTTC. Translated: CASSYSPSGSSYEQYF.

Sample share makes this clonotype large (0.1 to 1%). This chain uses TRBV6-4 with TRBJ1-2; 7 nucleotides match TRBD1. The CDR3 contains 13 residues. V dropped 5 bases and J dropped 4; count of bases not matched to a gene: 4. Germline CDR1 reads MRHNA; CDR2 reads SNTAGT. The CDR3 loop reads CASSIGQAYGYTF. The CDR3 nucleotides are TGTGCCAGCAGTATCGGACAGGCCTATGGCTACACCTTC.

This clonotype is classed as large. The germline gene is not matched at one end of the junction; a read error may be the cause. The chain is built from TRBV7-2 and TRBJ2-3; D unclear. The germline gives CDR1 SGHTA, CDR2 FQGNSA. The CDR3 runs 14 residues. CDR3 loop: CASTLGSSTDTQYF. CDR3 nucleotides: TGTGCCAGCACCTTAGGGTCTAGCACAGATACGCAGTATTTT.

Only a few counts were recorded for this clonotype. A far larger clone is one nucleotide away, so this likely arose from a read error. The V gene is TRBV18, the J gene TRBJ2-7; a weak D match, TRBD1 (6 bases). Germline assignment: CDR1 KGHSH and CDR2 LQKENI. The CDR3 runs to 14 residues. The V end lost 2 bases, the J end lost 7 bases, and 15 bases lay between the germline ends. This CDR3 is CASSPTGYYNEQYF. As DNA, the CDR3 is TGTGCCAGCTCACCAACAGGGTACTACAATGAGCAGTACTTC.

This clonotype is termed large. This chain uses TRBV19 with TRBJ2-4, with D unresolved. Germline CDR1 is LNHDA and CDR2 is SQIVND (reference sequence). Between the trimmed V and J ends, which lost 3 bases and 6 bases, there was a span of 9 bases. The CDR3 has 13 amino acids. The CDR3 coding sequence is TGTGCCAGTAGTATCGCCATAAGAAACATTCAGTACTTC. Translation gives CASSIAIRNIQYF.

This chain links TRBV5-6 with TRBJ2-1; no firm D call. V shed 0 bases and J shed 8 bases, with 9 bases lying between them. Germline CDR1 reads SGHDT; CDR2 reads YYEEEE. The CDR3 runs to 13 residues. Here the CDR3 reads CASSLAMRDEQFF. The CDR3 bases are TGTGCCAGCAGCTTGGCCATGCGCGATGAGCAGTTCTTC.

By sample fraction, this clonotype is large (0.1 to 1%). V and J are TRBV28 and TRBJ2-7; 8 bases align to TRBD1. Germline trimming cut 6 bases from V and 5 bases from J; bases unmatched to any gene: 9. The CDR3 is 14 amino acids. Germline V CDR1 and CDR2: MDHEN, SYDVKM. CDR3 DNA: TGTGCCAGCAGCCGCAGGGACAGGCTCAACGAGCAGTACTTC. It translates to CASSRRDRLNEQYF.

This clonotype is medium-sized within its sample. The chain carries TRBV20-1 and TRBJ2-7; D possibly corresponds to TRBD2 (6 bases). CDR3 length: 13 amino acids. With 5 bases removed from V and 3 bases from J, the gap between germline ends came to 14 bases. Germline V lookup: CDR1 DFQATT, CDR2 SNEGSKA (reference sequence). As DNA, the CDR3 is TGCAGTGCTCCGGAGGGGACCTTCTACGAGCAGTACTTC. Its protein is CSAPEGTFYEQYF.

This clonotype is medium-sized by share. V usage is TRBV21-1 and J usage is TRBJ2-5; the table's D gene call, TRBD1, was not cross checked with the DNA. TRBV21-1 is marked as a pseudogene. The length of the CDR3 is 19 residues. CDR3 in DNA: TGTGCCAGCAGCAAGTTGGGATATCTCCGTCCCAGGGGTGGGCAGACCCAGTACTTC. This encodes CASSKLGYLRPRGGQTQYF.